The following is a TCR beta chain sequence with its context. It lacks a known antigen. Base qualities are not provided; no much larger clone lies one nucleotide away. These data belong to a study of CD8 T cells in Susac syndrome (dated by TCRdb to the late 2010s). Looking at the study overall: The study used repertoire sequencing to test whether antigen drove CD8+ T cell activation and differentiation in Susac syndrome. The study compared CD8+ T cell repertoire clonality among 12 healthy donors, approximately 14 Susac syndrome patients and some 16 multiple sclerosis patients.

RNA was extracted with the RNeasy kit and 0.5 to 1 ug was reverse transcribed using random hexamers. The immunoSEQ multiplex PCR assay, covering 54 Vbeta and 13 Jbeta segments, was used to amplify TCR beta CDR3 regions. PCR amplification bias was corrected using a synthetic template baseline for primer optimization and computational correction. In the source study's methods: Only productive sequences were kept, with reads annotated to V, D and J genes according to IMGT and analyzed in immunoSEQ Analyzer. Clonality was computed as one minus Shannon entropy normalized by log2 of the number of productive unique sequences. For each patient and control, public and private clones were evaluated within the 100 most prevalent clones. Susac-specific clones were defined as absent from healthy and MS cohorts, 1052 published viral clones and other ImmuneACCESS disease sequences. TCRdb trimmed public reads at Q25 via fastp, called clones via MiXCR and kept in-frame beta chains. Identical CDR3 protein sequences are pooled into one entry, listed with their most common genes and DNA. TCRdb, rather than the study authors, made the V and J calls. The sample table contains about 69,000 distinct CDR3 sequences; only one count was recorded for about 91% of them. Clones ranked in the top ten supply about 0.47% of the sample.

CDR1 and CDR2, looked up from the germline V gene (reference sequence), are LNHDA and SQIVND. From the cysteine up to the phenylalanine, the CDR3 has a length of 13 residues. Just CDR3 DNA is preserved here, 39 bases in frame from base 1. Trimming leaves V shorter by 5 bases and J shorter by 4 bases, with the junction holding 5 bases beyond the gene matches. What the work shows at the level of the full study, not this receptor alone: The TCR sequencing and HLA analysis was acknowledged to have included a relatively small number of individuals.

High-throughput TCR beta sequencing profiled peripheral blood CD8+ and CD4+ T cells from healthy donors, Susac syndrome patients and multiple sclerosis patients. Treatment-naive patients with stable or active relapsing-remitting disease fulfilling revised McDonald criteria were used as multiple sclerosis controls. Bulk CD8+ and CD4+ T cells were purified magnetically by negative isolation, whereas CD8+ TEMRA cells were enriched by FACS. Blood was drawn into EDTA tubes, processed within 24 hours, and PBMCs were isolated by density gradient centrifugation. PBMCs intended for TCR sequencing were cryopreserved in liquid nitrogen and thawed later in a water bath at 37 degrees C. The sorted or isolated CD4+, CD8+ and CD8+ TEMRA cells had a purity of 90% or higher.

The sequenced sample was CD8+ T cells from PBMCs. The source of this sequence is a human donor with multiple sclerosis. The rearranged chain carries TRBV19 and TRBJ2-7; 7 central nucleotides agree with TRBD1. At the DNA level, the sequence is TGTGCCAGTAGTCCCACAGGGGAGTACGAGCAGTACTTC. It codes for CASSPTGEYEQYF.